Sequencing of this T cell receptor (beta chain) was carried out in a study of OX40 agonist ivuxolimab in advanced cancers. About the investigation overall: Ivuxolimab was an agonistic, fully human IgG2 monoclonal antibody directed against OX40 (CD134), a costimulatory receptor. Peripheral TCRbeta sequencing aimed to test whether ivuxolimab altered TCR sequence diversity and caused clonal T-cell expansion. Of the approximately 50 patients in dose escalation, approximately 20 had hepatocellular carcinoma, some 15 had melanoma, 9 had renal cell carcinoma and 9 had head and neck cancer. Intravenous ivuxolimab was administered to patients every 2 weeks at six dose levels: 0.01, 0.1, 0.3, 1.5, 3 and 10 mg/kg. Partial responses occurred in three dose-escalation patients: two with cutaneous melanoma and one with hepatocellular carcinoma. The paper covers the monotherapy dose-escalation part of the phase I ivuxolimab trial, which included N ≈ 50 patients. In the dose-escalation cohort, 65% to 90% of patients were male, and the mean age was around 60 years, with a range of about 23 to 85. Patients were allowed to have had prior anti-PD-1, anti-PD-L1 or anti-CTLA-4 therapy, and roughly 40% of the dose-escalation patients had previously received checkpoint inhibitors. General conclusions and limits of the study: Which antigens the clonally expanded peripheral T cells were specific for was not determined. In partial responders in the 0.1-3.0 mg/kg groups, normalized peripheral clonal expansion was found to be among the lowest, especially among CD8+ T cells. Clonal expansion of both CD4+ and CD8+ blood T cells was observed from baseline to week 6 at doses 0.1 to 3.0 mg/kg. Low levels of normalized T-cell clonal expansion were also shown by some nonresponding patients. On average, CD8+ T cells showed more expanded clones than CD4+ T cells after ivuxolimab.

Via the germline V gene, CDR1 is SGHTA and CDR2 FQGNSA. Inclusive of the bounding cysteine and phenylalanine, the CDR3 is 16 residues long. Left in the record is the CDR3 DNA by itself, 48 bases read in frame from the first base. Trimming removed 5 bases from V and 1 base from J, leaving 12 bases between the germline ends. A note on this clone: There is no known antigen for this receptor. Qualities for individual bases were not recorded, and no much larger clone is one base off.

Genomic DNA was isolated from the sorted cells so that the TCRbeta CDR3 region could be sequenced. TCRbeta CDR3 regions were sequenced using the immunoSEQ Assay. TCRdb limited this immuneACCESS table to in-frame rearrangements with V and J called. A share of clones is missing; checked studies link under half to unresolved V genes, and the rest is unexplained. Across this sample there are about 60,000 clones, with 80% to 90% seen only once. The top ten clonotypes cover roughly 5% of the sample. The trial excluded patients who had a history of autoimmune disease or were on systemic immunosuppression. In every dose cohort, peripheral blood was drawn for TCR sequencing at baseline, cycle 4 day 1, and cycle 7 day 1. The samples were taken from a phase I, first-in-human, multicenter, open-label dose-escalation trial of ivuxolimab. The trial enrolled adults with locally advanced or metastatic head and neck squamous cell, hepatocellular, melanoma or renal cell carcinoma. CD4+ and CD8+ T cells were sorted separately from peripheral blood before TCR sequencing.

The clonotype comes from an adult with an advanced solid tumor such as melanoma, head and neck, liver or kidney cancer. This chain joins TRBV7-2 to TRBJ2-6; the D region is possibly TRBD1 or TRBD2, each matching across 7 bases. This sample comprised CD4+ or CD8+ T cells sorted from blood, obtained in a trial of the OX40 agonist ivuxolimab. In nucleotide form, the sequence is TGTGCCAGCAGCCGACAGGGAGGGTCTGGGGCCAACGTCCTGACTTTC. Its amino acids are CASSRQGGSGANVLTF.